These 24 T cell receptor beta chains came from one sample sequenced in a study of naive and memory T cell subsets (dated by TCRdb to the late 2010s). Preparation of the library involved UMI-ligation and nested PCR. Sequenced on an Illumina MiSeq. An equimolar mix of two oligonucleotides covering both TRBC1 and TRBC2 was used as the beta constant-region primer. The ligated cDNA went through four rounds of PCR with nested alpha and beta constant-region primers together with the SP2 primer. TCRdb trimmed the raw reads at Q25, called clones with MiXCR and kept productive beta chains. Identical CDR3 protein sequences are pooled into one entry, listed with their most common genes and DNA. Counted in this sample were around 140,000 distinct CDR3 sequences; 22% of them appeared once. The ten largest clones add up to less than 0.13% of the sample. The research as a whole found: A few larger clonotypes were present in naive repertoires, especially CD8 naive repertoires, and these clonotypes were possibly memory cells re-expressing CD45RA.

The antigens of these receptors remain unknown. Sequences were obtained from naive CD4+ T cells from blood. This specimen's cell subset or site label, per the study, means: naive T cells, CD45RA high CD27+. These receptors were taken from a human donor in good health.

This clonotype was observed at least ten times. The CDR3 region has the DNA TGTGCCAGCAGTTACGACAGCTCTGGAAACACCATATATTTT. Protein sequence: CASSYDSSGNTIYF. The rearrangement uses TRBV6-5 and TRBJ1-3; TRBD1 is a possible D gene (5 bases). CDR3 length: 14 amino acids. With 2 bases removed from V and 0 bases from J, the gap between germline ends came to 5 bases. Germline lookup yields CDR1 MNHEY and CDR2 SVGAGI.

This clonotype turned up a few times. The V call is TRBV5-4, the J call TRBJ1-1; maybe TRBD1 (5 bases). Trimming removed 0 bases from V and 4 bases from J, with 10 bases in between. CDR1 is SGHNT, CDR2 YYREEE, per germline (reference sequence). This CDR3 comprises 14 residues. The CDR3 reads CASSLGTGSTEAFF. The CDR3 DNA is TGTGCCAGCAGCTTGGGAACAGGCTCCACTGAAGCTTTCTTT.

This clonotype has a handful of counts. V is TRBV12-3 or TRBV12-4 and J is TRBJ2-1; no clear D. CDR3 length: 12 residues. Trimming removed 0 bases at V and 6 bases at J, with 3 bases between. CDR3 loop: CASSLAGNEQFF. CDR3 sequence (DNA): TGTGCCAGCAGTTTAGCGGGCAATGAGCAGTTCTTC.

This clonotype occurred a few times. This chain uses TRBV20-1 with TRBJ2-1; 11 bases align to TRBD2. The germline CDR1 and CDR2 sequences are DFQATT and SNEGSKA (reference sequence). J gave up 3 bases and V 7 bases, and 11 bases lay outside the gene matches. The CDR3 has 16 amino acids. CDR3 in amino acids: CSVTRPSGRHYNEQFF. In DNA, the CDR3 is TGCAGTGTAACGCGGCCTAGCGGGAGGCACTACAATGAGCAGTTCTTC.

This clonotype was detected only a few times. V usage is TRBV12-3 or TRBV12-4 and J usage is TRBJ2-5; D is possibly TRBD2 (6 bases). The CDR3 has 14 residues. Trimming took off 6 bases at V and 3 bases at J, with 14 bases between the two ends. The chain's CDR3 is CASSPGGRKETQYF. The DNA of the CDR3 is TGTGCCAGCAGCCCCGGGGGTCGGAAAGAGACCCAGTACTTC.

V and J are TRBV11-2 and TRBJ2-2, with D unresolved. V was pared by 0 bases and J by 4 bases, with 6 bases between. CDR1 SGHAT and CDR2 FQNNGV come from the germline V gene. The CDR3 consists of 14 residues. The CDR3 nucleotides are TGTGCCAGCAGCTTAGATGATGGCACCGGGGAGCTGTTTTTT. It yields the protein CASSLDDGTGELFF.

CDR3 amino acids: CASSQRDSSGNTIYF. CDR3 bases: TGTGCCAGCTCACAGCGGGACAGCTCTGGAAACACCATATATTTT. The V and J genes are TRBV18 and TRBJ1-3, with TRBD1 identical over 7 bases. With V trimmed by 4 bases and J by 0 bases, 3 bases remained unmatched. The CDR3 runs 15 residues. The germline V gene encodes CDR1 KGHSH and CDR2 LQKENI.

The chain carries TRBV20-1 and TRBJ1-6, with D unclear. V lost 3 bases and J 7 bases, leaving 19 bases between the germline ends. CDR1 is DFQATT, CDR2 SNEGSKA, per germline (reference sequence). There are 16 residues in the CDR3. Here the CDR3 DNA reads TGCAGTGCTAGCAACTCGGCTCGAGCCCCAAATTCACCCCTCCACTTT. It specifies CSASNSARAPNSPLHF.

This clonotype was seen a few times. V usage is TRBV6-2 or TRBV6-3 and J usage is TRBJ1-5, with a possible D match to TRBD1 (6 bases). The V end lost 6 bases, the J end lost 7 bases, and 19 bases lay between the germline ends. Germline CDR1 and CDR2: MNHEY and SVGEGT. CDR3 length: 15 amino acids. This CDR3 reads CASRTQGGSGQPQHF. The CDR3 DNA follows: TGTGCCAGCAGGACACAGGGTGGTTCGGGGCAGCCCCAGCATTTT.

The rearrangement uses TRBV3-1 and TRBJ2-4; 13 bases line up with TRBD2. The germline V gene has CDR1 LGHDT and CDR2 YNNKEL (reference sequence). Trimming cost V 2 bases and J 2 bases; bases outside gene matches: 3. CDR3 length equals 17 residues. The CDR3 DNA reads as TGTGCCAGCAGCCAAAGGACTAGCGGGAGCTCCAAAAACATTCAGTACTTC. This encodes CASSQRTSGSSKNIQYF.

This clonotype was seen a handful of times. The chain recombines TRBV19 with TRBJ1-5; no definite D call. The CDR3 is 15 amino acids. Germline CDR1 LNHDA, CDR2 SQIVND (reference sequence). With 9 bases removed from V and 4 bases from J, the gap between germline ends came to 19 bases. CDR3: CASSTAMLLNQPQHF. CDR3 DNA sequence: TGTGCCAGCAGCACAGCCATGTTACTAAATCAGCCCCAGCATTTT.

In this sample, this clonotype turned up once. The chain combines TRBV2 with TRBJ1-6, with 7 positions matching TRBD1. V was pared by 5 bases and J by 0 bases, with 4 bases of the junction left unmatched. This CDR3 has 16 amino acids. Germline V gives CDR1 SNHLY, CDR2 FYNNEI. Here the CDR3 DNA reads TGTGCCAGCAGTACAAACAGGGGCTCCTATAATTCACCCCTCCACTTT. Amino acid sequence: CASSTNRGSYNSPLHF.

This chain links TRBV29-1 with TRBJ1-1, with D uncertain. Trimming left V 7 bases short and J 1 base short, with 7 bases between. The CDR3 has 11 amino acids. Germline CDR1 and CDR2: SQVTM and ANQGSEA. CDR3 sequence: CSGRGNTEAFF. The DNA of the CDR3 is TGCAGCGGGCGTGGGAACACTGAAGCTTTCTTT.

This chain uses TRBV12-3 or TRBV12-4 with TRBJ2-7; 8 bases agree with TRBD1. The V segment lost 5 bases and the J segment 3 bases; nucleotides outside the gene matches: 6. The CDR3 is 14 amino acids. As DNA, the CDR3 is TGTGCCAGCAGTCCAGGGGGCTCCGTCTACGAGCAGTACTTC. Protein: CASSPGGSVYEQYF.

This clonotype was found a few times. The chain joins TRBV20-1 to TRBJ1-2, with TRBD1 matching over 8 bases. Trimming removed 6 bases from V and 6 bases from J; junction bases left unmatched: 9. The CDR3 length is 13 residues. Looked up from germline, CDR1 is DFQATT and CDR2 is SNEGSKA (reference sequence). The chain's CDR3 is CSADRVLRNGYTF. The CDR3 bases are TGCAGTGCGGACAGGGTTTTAAGGAATGGCTACACCTTC.

This clonotype was seen repeatedly, ten times or more. The J gene is TRBJ1-2, the V gene TRBV9; 7 bases align to TRBD1. The CDR3 has 15 residues. After removal of 3 bases from V and 6 bases from J, the junction contained 11 bases not matched to a gene. The germline V gene encodes CDR1 SGDLS and CDR2 YYNGEE. This chain's CDR3 is CASSGQGRSKNGYTF. The CDR3 coding sequence is TGTGCCAGCAGCGGACAGGGAAGGTCGAAGAATGGCTACACCTTC.

The V gene is TRBV7-8, the J gene TRBJ2-1; 14 bases are a match to TRBD2. V lost 5 bases and J lost 4; bases outside the gene matches: 7. Germline CDR1 and CDR2: SGHVS and FQNEAQ. The CDR3 has 17 amino acids. Here the CDR3 reads CASSPGLAGGLYNEQFF. The DNA of the CDR3 is TGTGCCAGCAGCCCCGGACTAGCGGGAGGTCTATACAATGAGCAGTTCTTC.

This clonotype was found a few times. This chain uses TRBV3-1 with TRBJ2-3; 13 nucleotides line up with TRBD2. Per the germline V gene, CDR1 is LGHDT and CDR2 is YNNKEL (reference sequence). The junction had 6 bases not matched to a gene; V was cut back by 5 bases and J by 1 base. CDR3 length equals 17 residues. CDR3 sequence: CASSLRTSGSRTDTQYF. CDR3 DNA: TGTGCCAGCAGCTTACGGACTAGCGGGAGTCGCACAGATACGCAGTATTTT.

The CDR3 sequence is CASSPPSGTGGEAFF. CDR3 nucleotides: TGTGCCAGCTCACCACCGTCCGGGACAGGGGGTGAAGCTTTCTTT. The chain carries TRBV18 and TRBJ1-1; 11 bases fit TRBD1. V shed 0 bases and J 7 bases; nucleotides not matched to a gene: 4. Germline lookup yields CDR1 KGHSH and CDR2 LQKENI. CDR3 length equals 15 residues.

This rearrangement joins TRBV28 to TRBJ2-7, with 9 bases identical to TRBD1. With V trimmed by 4 bases and J by 6 bases, 10 bases remained unmatched. This CDR3 contains 15 residues. The V gene's germline CDR1 is MDHEN and CDR2 SYDVKM. This CDR3 reads CASSSSGTGFSEQYF. In DNA form, the CDR3 reads TGTGCCAGCAGTTCCTCCGGGACAGGGTTCTCCGAGCAGTACTTC.

This clonotype was detected a few times. The chain is built from TRBV6-5 and TRBJ1-2; D is possibly TRBD1 (5 bases). Trimming shortened V by 0 bases and J by 8 bases, and 28 bases separated the two germline ends. The CDR3 contains 19 residues. CDR1 is MNHEY, CDR2 SVGAGI, per germline. The CDR3 DNA sequence: TGTGCCAGCAGTTACTCGGGTTTGTTCTCCACGGGGGAAGATTGGGGCTACACCTTC. It encodes CASSYSGLFSTGEDWGYTF.

This clonotype has just a few counts. The chain recombines TRBV7-9 with TRBJ1-2, with 7 nucleotides matching TRBD1. V lost 8 bases, J lost 4 bases, and 7 bases stayed unmatched. The CDR3 sequence is 13 residues long. From germline, CDR1 is SEHNR and CDR2 FQNEAQ (reference sequence). CDR3 protein: CASDRQGAYGYTF. Written as DNA, the CDR3 is TGTGCCAGCGATCGACAGGGCGCCTATGGCTACACCTTC. Full variable domain (rest looked up from reference TRBV7-9 and TRBJ1-2): DTGVSQNPRHKITKRGQNVTFRCDPISEHNRLYWYRQTLGQGPEFLTYFQNEAQLEKSRLLSDRFSAERPKGSFSTLEIQRTEQGDSAMYLCASDRQGAYGYTFGSGTRLTVV.

V usage is TRBV24-1 and J usage is TRBJ2-3; no definite D call. The CDR3 is made up of 13 amino acids. CDR1 is KGHDR and CDR2 is SFDVKD in the germline V gene. Deletions cut 1 base from V and 3 bases from J, with 4 bases between. CDR3 loop: CATSDFRTDTQYF. The CDR3 coding sequence is TGTGCCACCAGTGATTTCAGAACAGATACGCAGTATTTT.

This clonotype has a count of ten or more. J is TRBJ2-7 and V is TRBV6-1, with a tentative D call TRBD2 (5 bases). The CDR3 contains 16 residues. Trimming left V 2 bases short and J 0 bases short, with 14 bases between. Germline V gene lookup returns CDR1 MNHNS and CDR2 SASEGT. The CDR3 nucleotides are TGTGCCAGCAGTGAATATCAGACTATCAGCTCCTACGAGCAGTACTTC. Protein: CASSEYQTISSYEQYF.